These 32 T cell receptor beta chains share one sample of origin, sequenced in a study of blood T cell repertoires in COVID-19. The assay was immunoSEQ multiplex PCR, and TCRdb's table has in-frame clones only and misses some. The sample yields around 37,000 clones, about nine tenths seen once. Material: peripheral blood. The origin of the receptors is a woman of 80 years or more with acute or convalescent COVID-19.

This chain links TRBV28 with TRBJ1-2; possible D gene TRBD1, 6 bases. This CDR3 is built from 15 residues. The germline V gene has CDR1 MDHEN and CDR2 SYDVKM. The V end lost 6 bases, the J end lost 2 bases, and 16 bases lay between the germline ends. The DNA of the CDR3 is TGTGCCAGCAGCCTCGGGGGGGGCCAGAACTATGGCTACACCTTC. Residues: CASSLGGGQNYGYTF.

This sequence joins TRBV7-9 and TRBJ2-6, with a tentative D call TRBD1 (7 bases). The CDR3 spans 16 residues. Trimming pared 3 bases from V and 1 base from J, leaving 10 bases between. The germline gives CDR1 SEHNR, CDR2 FQNEAQ (reference sequence). CDR3 nucleotides: TGTGCCAGCAGCTTGCGGGGACAGTCTGGGGCCAACGTCCTGACTTTC. It is translated as CASSLRGQSGANVLTF.

This chain links TRBV6-5 with TRBJ2-5; no clear D gene. Trimming cost V 0 bases and J 5 bases, with 10 bases left between them. The CDR3 runs 14 residues. Germline V gives CDR1 MNHEY, CDR2 SVGAGI. CDR3 protein: CASSYSVGWETQYF. DNA for the CDR3: TGTGCCAGCAGTTACTCGGTGGGCTGGGAGACCCAGTACTTC.

This chain uses TRBV5-1 with TRBJ1-1; the D is unclear. Between the trimmed V and J ends, which lost 3 bases and 3 bases, there was a span of 15 bases. The CDR3 contains 15 residues. Per germline, CDR1 SGHRS and CDR2 YFSETQ. CDR3 bases: TGCGCCAGCAGCTCCGGAGACGGCCGATACACTGAAGCTTTCTTT. This encodes CASSSGDGRYTEAFF. Drawing the rest from reference TRBV5-1 and TRBJ1-1, the complete variable domain is KAGVTQTPRYLIKTRGQQVTLSCSPISGHRSVSWYQQTPGQGLQFLFEYFSETQRNKGNFPGRFSGRQFSNSRSEMNVSTLELGDSALYLCASSSGDGRYTEAFFGQGTRLTVV.

The genes are TRBV5-1 and TRBJ2-5, with 10 bases matching TRBD1. Germline V gene sequence: CDR1 SGHRS, CDR2 YFSETQ. V shed 4 bases, J shed 5 bases, and the junction held 8 bases outside the gene matches. The CDR3 loop spans 15 amino acids. CDR3 residues: CASSAAGTGEETQYF. The DNA for the CDR3 is TGCGCCAGCAGCGCCGCCGGGACAGGGGAGGAGACCCAGTACTTC.

The chain employs TRBV6-6 and TRBJ2-3, with 7 bases aligning to TRBD2. V gave up 2 bases and J gave up 1 base; unmatched junction bases: 3. The CDR3 loop spans 15 amino acids. Germline assignment: CDR1 MNHNY and CDR2 SVGAGI (reference sequence). The CDR3: CASSYGGVGTDTQYF. The CDR3 bases are TGTGCCAGCAGTTACGGGGGGGTCGGCACAGATACGCAGTATTTT.

The genes are TRBV7-2 and TRBJ1-3, with D tentatively TRBD1 (5 bases). The CDR3 has 17 amino acids. Trimming stripped 1 base from V and 4 bases from J, with 17 bases between. Germline-derived CDR1 and CDR2 are SGHTA and FQGNSA. DNA of the CDR3: TGTGCCAGCAGCTTAGTGAGGCCGCAGGGTCAGGGAAACACCATATATTTT. It specifies CASSLVRPQGQGNTIYF.

The V and J genes are TRBV30 and TRBJ1-3, with D unresolved. This CDR3 has 15 residues. V shed 1 base and J shed 2 bases, with 12 bases lying between them. Germline lookup yields CDR1 GTSNPN and CDR2 SVGIG (reference sequence). The CDR3 DNA reads TGTGCCTGGAGTGATCCCTCCGGGGCTGGAAACACCATATATTTT. It translates to CAWSDPSGAGNTIYF.

CDR3 loop: CASTLAGTGELFF. The CDR3 DNA follows: TGCGCCAGCACCCTAGCGGGCACCGGGGAGCTGTTTTTT. The chain combines TRBV5-1 with TRBJ2-2, with 8 nucleotides matching TRBD2. Germline loops: CDR1 SGHRS, CDR2 YFSETQ. The CDR3 covers 13 residues. With V trimmed by 6 bases and J by 4 bases, 2 bases remained unmatched.

The chain recombines TRBV19 with TRBJ2-3, with 7 bases fitting TRBD1. The V gene end was trimmed by 6 bases and the J gene end by 6 bases; junction bases not matched to a gene: 6. This CDR3 contains 13 residues. Germline V CDR1 and CDR2: LNHDA, SQIVND (reference sequence). CDR3 residues: CASRSTGEDTQYF. The CDR3 DNA is TGTGCCAGTAGGTCCACAGGGGAGGATACGCAGTATTTT.

To note about this clone: Distinct nucleotide sequences in the sample also encode this CDR3. This rearrangement joins TRBV6-1 to TRBJ1-1; a possible D gene is TRBD1 (6 bases). The CDR3 sequence is 13 residues long. V was clipped by 2 bases and J by 4 bases, with 8 bases between them. The germline V gene encodes CDR1 MNHNS and CDR2 SASEGT. CDR3 protein: CASSERGSTEAFF. DNA of the CDR3: TGTGCCAGCAGTGAAAGGGGGAGCACTGAAGCTTTCTTT.

The chain links TRBV12-5 to TRBJ2-3; a possible D gene is TRBD2 (5 bases). The ends were cut back, 0 bases at V and 4 bases at J, with 11 bases in the middle. The CDR3 is made up of 15 amino acids. Per the germline V gene, CDR1 is LGHNT and CDR2 is FRNRAP. The CDR3 nucleotides are TGTGCTAGTGGTTTGGTGCTAGGGAGCGCAGATACGCAGTATTTT. The encoded protein is CASGLVLGSADTQYF. Together with reference TRBV12-5 and TRBJ2-3, the CDR3 gives the full variable domain: DARVTQTPRHKVTEMGQEVTMRCQPILGHNTVFWYRQTMMQGLELLAYFRNRAPLDDSGMPKDRFSAEMPDATLATLKIQPSEPRDSAVYFCASGLVLGSADTQYFGPGTRLTVL.

The chain employs TRBV6-5 and TRBJ1-2; unclear D gene. CDR3 length equals 15 residues. V lost 0 bases and J 2 bases, leaving 10 bases between the germline ends. CDR1 and CDR2 from the germline V gene are MNHEY and SVGAGI. CDR3 nucleotide sequence: TGTGCCAGCAGTTACTCGCGGCACCCGAACTATGGCTACACCTTC. Translation: CASSYSRHPNYGYTF.

The chain's CDR3 is CASVYGGLYGYTF. The CDR3 DNA reads TGTGCCAGCGTCTACGGGGGGCTGTATGGCTACACCTTC. The chain combines TRBV12-3 or TRBV12-4 with TRBJ1-2; TRBD1 is a possible D gene (6 bases). V lost 8 bases to trimming and J lost 5 bases, with 15 bases between them. The CDR3 consists of 13 residues.

The chain joins TRBV19 to TRBJ2-5, with a tentative D call TRBD2 (5 bases). V dropped 0 bases and J dropped 7 bases, with 18 bases sitting between them. Germline CDR1 LNHDA, CDR2 SQIVND (reference sequence). This CDR3 contains 16 residues. The CDR3 DNA is TGTGCCAGTAGTATAGATGGGGAGAGGTCCATGGCGACCCAGTACTTC. Translation gives CASSIDGERSMATQYF.

This chain joins TRBV2 and TRBJ1-6; TRBD1 agrees at 9 bases. CDR1 is SNHLY, CDR2 FYNNEI, per germline. This CDR3 spans 15 amino acids. Unmatched junction bases numbered 6, after V lost 6 bases and J lost 6 bases. The CDR3, as DNA: TGTGCCAGCAGCGCCGGACAGGGGACTAATTCACCCCTCCACTTT. Its translation: CASSAGQGTNSPLHF.

The chain is built from TRBV27 and TRBJ2-2, with TRBD2 matching 14 bases. From germline, CDR1 is MNHEY and CDR2 SMNVEV (reference sequence). The J segment lost 1 base and the V segment lost 5 bases, leaving 9 bases of the junction unmatched. This CDR3 comprises 19 residues. The CDR3 DNA reads as TGTGCCAGCAGTCTCCGACCCGGGACTAGCGGGGGGAACACCGGGGAGCTGTTTTTT. It codes for CASSLRPGTSGGNTGELFF.

The CDR3: CASSVEGLQETQYF. In nucleotides, the CDR3 is TGTGCCAGCAGCGTAGAGGGACTCCAAGAGACCCAGTACTTC. This chain links TRBV9 with TRBJ2-5; weak D call: TRBD2 (6 bases). Germline V lookup: CDR1 SGDLS, CDR2 YYNGEE. The germline V and J ends were trimmed by 0 bases and 1 base, with 7 bases remaining between them. This CDR3 region has 14 residues. Combining the CDR3 with reference TRBV9 and TRBJ2-5 gives the whole variable domain DSGVTQTPKHLITATGQRVTLRCSPRSGDLSVYWYQQSLDQGLQFLIQYYNGEERAKGNILERFSAQQFPDLHSELNLSSLELGDSALYFCASSVEGLQETQYFGPGTRLLVL.

The rearrangement links TRBV5-1 to TRBJ2-2, with D tentatively TRBD1 (5 bases). Germline V gene sequence: CDR1 SGHRS, CDR2 YFSETQ. The CDR3 loop spans 14 amino acids. V was cut by 3 bases and J by 1 base, with 7 bases left in between. CDR3 residues: CASSSGQNTGELFF. CDR3 DNA: TGCGCCAGCAGCTCTGGACAGAACACCGGGGAGCTGTTTTTT.

The chain joins TRBV27 to TRBJ1-6; 7 bases are a match to TRBD1. The CDR3 length is 16 residues. V was clipped by 1 base and J by 5 bases; unmatched bases: 5. Germline CDR1 reads MNHEY; CDR2 reads SMNVEV (reference sequence). The CDR3 DNA sequence: TGTGCCAGCAGTTTATTGACGACAGGGCATAATTCACCCCTCCACTTT. Its translation is CASSLLTTGHNSPLHF.

This clone appeared once. The chain links TRBV7-2 to TRBJ1-5; D may be TRBD1 (5 bases). Germline V gives CDR1 SGHTA, CDR2 FQGNSA. This CDR3 contains 16 residues. With 2 bases removed from V and 4 bases from J, the gap between germline ends came to 15 bases. CDR3 DNA sequence: TGTGCCAGCAGCTTAAACGCGGGACGGATAAATCAGCCCCAGCATTTT. Amino acid sequence: CASSLNAGRINQPQHF.

The CDR3 nucleotides read TGTGCCAGCAGCGCTGCGAGGACAGGGTTCTACGAGCAGTACTTC. It translates to CASSAARTGFYEQYF. The chain couples TRBV5-6 to TRBJ2-7; the match to TRBD1 covers 8 bases. Trimming cost V 4 bases and J 3 bases; bases outside gene matches: 9. Germline assignment: CDR1 SGHDT and CDR2 YYEEEE. The CDR3 extends over 15 amino acids. The full variable domain, its missing parts supplied by reference TRBV5-6 and TRBJ2-7, is DAGVTQSPTHLIKTRGQQVTLRCSPKSGHDTVSWYQQALGQGPQFIFQYYEEEERQRGNFPDRFSGHQFPNYSSELNVNALLLGDSALYLCASSAARTGFYEQYFGPGTRLTVT.

The chain has TRBV25-1 and TRBJ1-1; D is undetermined. Germline CDR1 reads MGHDK; CDR2 reads SYGVNS. Trimming shortened V by 7 bases and J by 1 base, and 10 bases separated the two germline ends. The CDR3 consists of 13 residues. This CDR3 reads CASKRGGNTEAFF. The CDR3 nucleotides are TGTGCCAGCAAACGGGGAGGGAACACTGAAGCTTTCTTT.

The J gene is TRBJ2-5, the V gene TRBV6-5; D is unclear. This CDR3 contains 15 residues. V lost 3 bases and J lost 0, with 11 bases in between. Germline loops: CDR1 MNHEY, CDR2 SVGAGI. CDR3 protein: CASSYRQFYQETQYF. CDR3 nucleotide sequence: TGTGCCAGCAGTTATCGCCAGTTCTACCAAGAGACCCAGTACTTC.

The chain joins TRBV30 to TRBJ1-1; perhaps TRBD1 as D (6 bases). The V gene lost 4 bases and the J gene lost 4 bases, with 16 bases spanning the gap. The germline V gene has CDR1 GTSNPN and CDR2 SVGIG (reference sequence). CDR3 length: 14 residues. CDR3 sequence reads: CAWILGRGSTEAFF. CDR3 sequence (DNA): TGTGCCTGGATTTTGGGCAGGGGATCCACTGAAGCTTTCTTT.

V gene TRBV5-1 combines with J gene TRBJ1-2, with D maybe TRBD1 (5 bases). This CDR3 is 14 amino acids long. The V end lost 7 bases, the J end lost 6 bases, and 19 bases lay between the germline ends. The germline V gene has CDR1 SGHRS and CDR2 YFSETQ. CDR3: CASRAGLTEDGYTF. CDR3 nucleotide sequence: TGCGCCAGCCGGGCGGGATTGACAGAGGATGGCTACACCTTC.

J is TRBJ2-1 and V is TRBV6-1, with D uncertain. There are 15 residues in the CDR3. Germline values: CDR1 MNHNS, CDR2 SASEGT. Between the trimmed V and J ends, which lost 0 bases and 8 bases, there was a span of 14 bases. The CDR3 sequence is CASSEASIGEDEQFF. In DNA, the CDR3 is TGTGCCAGCAGTGAAGCCTCCATCGGCGAGGATGAGCAGTTCTTC.

The gene calls are TRBV2 and TRBJ1-1, with 8 positions matching TRBD1. The CDR3 length is 14 residues. Trimming removed 5 bases from V and 4 bases from J; junction bases left unmatched: 6. The germline V gene encodes CDR1 SNHLY and CDR2 FYNNEI. CDR3 loop: CASSRATGGTEAFF. The CDR3 DNA reads as TGTGCCAGCAGTAGGGCCACAGGGGGCACTGAAGCTTTCTTT.

This chain connects TRBV27 to TRBJ2-7, with 7 bases aligning to TRBD2. In germline, CDR1 is MNHEY, CDR2 SMNVEV (reference sequence). After removal of 5 bases from V and 6 bases from J, the junction contained 4 bases not matched to a gene. The CDR3 is made up of 12 amino acids. In DNA, the CDR3 is TGTGCCAGCAGTCCAGGACTAGGCGAGCAGTACTTC. Protein: CASSPGLGEQYF.

V is TRBV3-1 (or the pseudogene TRBV3-2) and J is TRBJ1-4; 7 positions agree with TRBD1. V shed 1 base and J 4 bases; nucleotides not matched to a gene: 6. CDR1 is LGHDT and CDR2 is YNNKEL in the germline V gene (reference sequence). The CDR3 spans 16 residues. This CDR3 reads CASSQGVAGGNEKLFF. The DNA for the CDR3 is TGTGCCAGCAGCCAAGGAGTGGCAGGGGGTAATGAAAAACTGTTTTTT.

The chain joins TRBV21-1 to TRBJ1-1; the table gives TRBD1 as D, unverified against the DNA. TRBV21-1 corresponds to a pseudogene. CDR3 length equals 15 residues. The CDR3 protein is CASSKDRGLVTEAFF. The CDR3 DNA is TGTGCCAGCAGCAAGGACAGGGGGCTGGTCACTGAAGCTTTCTTT.

The rearrangement joins TRBV6-5 to TRBJ1-2; 7 positions agree with TRBD1. There are 14 residues in the CDR3. The germline V gene has CDR1 MNHEY and CDR2 SVGAGI. V lost 3 bases to trimming and J lost 4 bases; unmatched junction nucleotides: 5. The CDR3 DNA reads TGTGCCAGCAGTTATCAGGGGACAGCCTATGGCTACACCTTC. This sequence encodes CASSYQGTAYGYTF.